The 16 T cell receptor beta chains reported below all come from one sample, sequenced in a study of response to subunit inactivated influenza vaccine. One entry per CDR3 protein results from TCRdb running MiXCR on the RT-PCR reads. The table includes 150,000 to 200,000 distinct CDR3 sequences, 10% to 15% detected once. The sample also formed part of further work on T cells expressing NK-cell markers. That investigation notes: The authors generated TCR beta cDNA through 5'RACE template switching with UMIs.

This specimen was CD8+ T cells sorted from PBMCs, taken less than 13 days after vaccination. The origin of the receptors is a man in his fifties who received an inactivated influenza vaccine.

The chain couples TRBV6-2 or TRBV6-3 to TRBJ2-2; D call uncertain. Germline assignment: CDR1 MNHEY and CDR2 SVGEGT. V dropped 2 bases and J dropped 1 base, with 20 bases sitting between them. The CDR3 runs 19 residues. CDR3 in DNA: TGTGCCAGCAGTTACGGTCCCCACCTGCTAGATGGGAACACCGGGGAGCTGTTTTTT. Protein sequence: CASSYGPHLLDGNTGELFF.

This rearrangement joins TRBV27 to TRBJ2-1; 8 nucleotides agree with TRBD1. The CDR3 loop spans 16 amino acids. Germline-derived CDR1 and CDR2 are MNHEY and SMNVEV (reference sequence). V dropped 2 bases and J dropped 4; count of bases not matched to a gene: 7. CDR3 nucleotides: TGTGCCAGCAGTTTAGTCGCAGGGGGCTTTTACAATGAGCAGTTCTTC. It is translated as CASSLVAGGFYNEQFF.

This clonotype turned up a few times. The chain couples TRBV18 to TRBJ1-1, with 7 bases fitting TRBD1. Germline trimming cut 3 bases from V and 1 base from J; bases unmatched to any gene: 5. The CDR3 consists of 15 residues. Per the germline V gene, CDR1 is KGHSH and CDR2 is LQKENI. The DNA for the CDR3 is TGTGCCAGCTCACCCAGGGACAGTCCGAACACTGAAGCTTTCTTT. Translated, it gives CASSPRDSPNTEAFF. The full variable domain, rest sourced from reference TRBV18 and TRBJ1-1, is NAGVMQNPRHLVRRRGQEARLRCSPMKGHSHVYWYRQLPEEGLKFMVYLQKENIIDESGMPKERFSAEFPKEGPSILRIQQVVRGDSAAYFCASSPRDSPNTEAFFGQGTRLTVV.

This clonotype was seen a few times. This chain joins TRBV10-3 and TRBJ2-2, with TRBD2 matching over 7 bases. The CDR3 spans 14 residues. V was pared by 11 bases and J by 2 bases, with 8 bases of the junction left unmatched. Germline V gene sequence: CDR1 ENHRY, CDR2 SYGVKD. The chain's CDR3 is CAFAPGLNTGELFF. CDR3 DNA: TGTGCCTTCGCCCCGGGACTAAACACCGGGGAGCTGTTTTTT.

This clonotype was observed a handful of times. The chain has TRBV7-2 and TRBJ1-6, with D possibly TRBD1 on 5 matching bases. The CDR3 is 15 amino acids. V gave up 2 bases and J gave up 11 bases, with 16 bases separating them. The germline V gene has CDR1 SGHTA and CDR2 FQGNSA. The CDR3 DNA reads TGTGCCAGCAGCTTAAGGGGTTTTGGGGAGGCACCCCTCCACTTT. It codes for CASSLRGFGEAPLHF.

The table lists this clonotype with a few counts. The rearrangement joins TRBV20-1 to TRBJ2-2; tentative D call: TRBD2 (7 bases). The CDR3 spans 17 residues. CDR1 DFQATT and CDR2 SNEGSKA come from the germline V gene (reference sequence). V gave up 0 bases and J gave up 2 bases, with 16 bases separating them. The CDR3 loop reads CSARDVWGGGNTGELFF. The CDR3 nucleotides read TGCAGTGCTAGAGATGTGTGGGGAGGGGGAAACACCGGGGAGCTGTTTTTT.

V usage is TRBV7-9 and J usage is TRBJ2-7; TRBD1 might be the D (5 bases). There are 15 residues in the CDR3. Trimming took off 1 base at V and 3 bases at J, with 13 bases between the two ends. Germline V gives CDR1 SEHNR, CDR2 FQNEAQ (reference sequence). CDR3: CASSLGGRADYEQYF. The CDR3 DNA reads TGTGCCAGCAGCTTAGGCGGCAGGGCGGACTACGAGCAGTACTTC.

The chain joins TRBV6-1 to TRBJ1-1; no definite D call. The V and J ends lost 6 bases and 4 bases respectively, with 12 bases between them. CDR1 and CDR2 from the germline V gene are MNHNS and SASEGT. This CDR3 spans 13 amino acids. The CDR3 nucleotides are TGTGCCAGCAGCCTTCCCAGCGGCACTGAAGCTTTCTTT. This codes for CASSLPSGTEAFF.

The rearrangement links TRBV27 to TRBJ1-1, with TRBD1 as a possible D gene (5 bases). Trimming left V 0 bases short and J 1 base short, with 9 bases between. Germline lookup yields CDR1 MNHEY and CDR2 SMNVEV (reference sequence). The CDR3 extends over 15 amino acids. The CDR3 spells CASSLSTTGNTEAFF. CDR3 DNA sequence: TGTGCCAGCAGTTTATCAACAACAGGGAACACTGAAGCTTTCTTT.

This clonotype was seen only a few times. The chain combines TRBV6-2 or TRBV6-3 with TRBJ2-5; D is ambiguous. Between the trimmed V and J ends, which lost 6 bases and 0 bases, there was a span of 14 bases. Per the germline V gene, CDR1 is MNHEY and CDR2 is SVGEGT. CDR3 length equals 15 residues. CDR3 protein: CASRTPWSDQETQYF. The CDR3, as DNA: TGTGCCAGCAGGACCCCCTGGTCGGACCAAGAGACCCAGTACTTC.

The gene calls are TRBV12-3 or TRBV12-4 and TRBJ2-1, with 12 bases aligning to TRBD2. The CDR3 spans 18 residues. V gave up 5 bases and J gave up 0 bases; unmatched junction bases: 8. The CDR3 region has the DNA TGTGCCAGCAGTGGGCTAGCGGGGGGGAGGAGCTCCTACAATGAGCAGTTCTTC. Its translation is CASSGLAGGRSSYNEQFF.

The table lists this clonotype with a few counts. V is TRBV6-2 or TRBV6-3 and J is TRBJ2-4; 8 nucleotides agree with TRBD2. CDR1 is MNHEY, CDR2 SVGEGT, per germline. This CDR3 region has 17 residues. V gave up 7 bases and J gave up 3 bases; unmatched junction bases: 14. CDR3 DNA: TGTGCCAGCATGACCGGGGGGGCTACGGACAGCAAAAACATTCAGTACTTC. This sequence encodes CASMTGGATDSKNIQYF.

This clonotype turned up a few times. V gene TRBV20-1 combines with J gene TRBJ2-5; no clear D gene. V lost 4 bases and J lost 9, with 9 bases in between. Germline CDR1 DFQATT, CDR2 SNEGSKA (reference sequence). This CDR3 region has 10 residues. In DNA form, the CDR3 reads TGCAGTGCTACCCCGTCGTCCCAGTACTTC. Its protein is CSATPSSQYF.

Only a few counts were recorded for this clonotype. V usage is TRBV10-3 and J usage is TRBJ1-1; tentatively, D is TRBD1 (6 bases). Deletions cut 10 bases from V and 5 bases from J, with 23 bases between. Germline V gives CDR1 ENHRY, CDR2 SYGVKD. The CDR3 spans 15 residues. The CDR3 reads CATIPGHLEGTEAFF. The DNA for the CDR3 is TGTGCCACAATTCCGGGACACTTAGAGGGTACTGAAGCTTTCTTT.

The rearrangement links TRBV25-1 to TRBJ2-7, with 7 bases aligning to TRBD1. Trimming at V came to 7 bases and at J to 1 base, leaving 4 bases not matched to a gene. The germline V gene has CDR1 MGHDK and CDR2 SYGVNS. CDR3 length: 13 residues. The DNA for the CDR3 is TGTGCCAGCATCGGCAGGGGGTCCTACGAGCAGTACTTC. This gives the protein CASIGRGSYEQYF.

This clonotype was seen a handful of times. The V and J genes are TRBV12-3 or TRBV12-4 and TRBJ2-1; 8 nucleotides agree with TRBD1. The CDR3 loop spans 13 amino acids. J gave up 9 bases and V 10 bases, and 11 bases lay outside the gene matches. DNA for the CDR3: TGTGCCATCCAGGGGGCGGCCGCGAGTGAGCAGTTCTTC. Its translation: CAIQGAAASEQFF.